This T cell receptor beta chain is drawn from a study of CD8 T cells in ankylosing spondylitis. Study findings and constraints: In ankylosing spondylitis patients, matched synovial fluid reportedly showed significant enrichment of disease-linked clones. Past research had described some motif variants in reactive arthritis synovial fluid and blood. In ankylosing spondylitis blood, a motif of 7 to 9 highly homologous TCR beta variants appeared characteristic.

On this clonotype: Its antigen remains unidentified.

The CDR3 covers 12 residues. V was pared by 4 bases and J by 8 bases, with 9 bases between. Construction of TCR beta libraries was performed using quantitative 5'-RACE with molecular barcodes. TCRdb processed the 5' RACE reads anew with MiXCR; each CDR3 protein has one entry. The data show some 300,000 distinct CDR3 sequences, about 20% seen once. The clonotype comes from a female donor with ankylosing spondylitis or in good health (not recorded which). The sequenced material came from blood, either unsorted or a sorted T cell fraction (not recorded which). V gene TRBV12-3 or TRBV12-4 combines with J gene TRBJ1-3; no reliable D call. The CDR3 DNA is TGTGCCAGCAGTTCCCTGACGGACACCATATATTTT. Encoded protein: CASSSLTDTIYF.